The rows below give T cell receptor beta chains drawn from one sample of a study of blood T cell repertoires in COVID-19. The data were produced by immunoSEQ multiplex PCR, yet TCRdb's version contains in-frame clones alone and is incomplete. The repertoire holds more than 70,000 clones, with 87% as singletons. The sequenced sample consisted of peripheral blood. The receptors derive from a woman aged 45-65 years with active or convalescent COVID-19. CDR3s include the opening cysteine and the closing phenylalanine or tryptophan. A D gene is named only where the DNA matches it firmly. A row's size may be missing; if present it is once, few, many or a size class.

j_call d_call v_call clone_size cdr3_aa cdr3_nt
TRBJ1-3 . TRBV30 . CAWRRPPHTIYF TGTGCCTGGAGGCGCCCTCCCCACACCATATATTTT
TRBJ2-1 . TRBV5-6 . CASRGLHNEQFF TGTGCCAGCAGGGGGCTCCACAATGAGCAGTTCTTC
TRBJ2-1 . TRBV19 . CASSNREARQFF TGTGCCAGTAGCAACAGAGAAGCCAGGCAGTTCTTC
TRBJ2-5 TRBD2 TRBV5-1 . CASSPGLAGVVETQYF TGCGCCAGCAGCCCGGGACTAGCGGGGGTAGTAGAGACCCAGTACTTC
TRBJ1-1 TRBD1 TRBV5-5 once CASSFTPGGLVSTEAFF TGTGCCAGCAGCTTCACACCAGGGGGCTTAGTAAGCACTGAAGCTTTCTTT
TRBJ1-4 . TRBV9 . CASSPEGVTNEKLFF TGTGCCAGCAGCCCCGAGGGGGTCACTAATGAAAAACTGTTTTTT
TRBJ1-2 . TRBV3-1/TRBV3-2 . CASSQVWGQGGYTF TGTGCCAGCAGCCAAGTGTGGGGGCAAGGGGGCTACACCTTC
TRBJ1-2 . TRBV7-3 . CASREDPSTGGYGYTF TGTGCCAGCAGGGAGGACCCATCGACTGGTGGCTATGGCTACACCTTC
TRBJ2-1 . TRBV7-3 . CASSLHRVSNEQFF TGTGCCAGCAGCTTACACAGGGTCAGCAATGAGCAGTTCTTC
TRBJ1-1 . TRBV9 once CASSGQGGNTEAFF TGTGCCAGCAGCGGCCAAGGGGGGAACACTGAAGCTTTCTTT
TRBJ1-6 . TRBV18 . CASSPDTLYNSPLHF TGTGCCAGCTCACCAGACACTCTATATAATTCACCCCTCCACTTT
TRBJ2-1 . TRBV27 . CASSSGTGLSYNEQFF TGTGCCAGCAGTTCCGGTACGGGACTCTCCTACAATGAGCAGTTCTTC
TRBJ2-2 TRBD1 TRBV7-3 few CASSLTGTGDGELFF TGTGCCAGCAGCTTAACAGGGACAGGGGACGGGGAGCTGTTTTTT
TRBJ2-7 . TRBV7-9 . CASSIGQGGYEQYF TGTGCCAGCAGCATAGGGCAGGGCGGCTACGAGCAGTACTTC
TRBJ1-4 . TRBV6-2/TRBV6-3 . CASRPPGSNNEKLFF TGTGCCAGCAGACCTCCCGGGTCGAATAATGAAAAACTGTTTTTT
TRBJ1-5 TRBD1 TRBV7-2 . CASSLRQGVGQPQHF TGTGCCAGCAGCTTGCGACAGGGGGTAGGTCAGCCCCAGCATTTT
TRBJ2-6 . TRBV28 . CASNAQGTGANVLTF TGTGCCAGCAATGCTCAGGGAACTGGGGCCAACGTCCTGACTTTC
TRBJ1-1 . TRBV3-1/TRBV3-2 . CASSQAGIEAFF TGTGCCAGCAGCCAAGCAGGGATTGAAGCTTTCTTT
TRBJ2-7 . TRBV5-4 . CASSHWGRSYEQYF TGTGCCAGCAGCCATTGGGGGCGTTCCTACGAGCAGTACTTC
TRBJ2-5 . TRBV18 . CASSQGPQETQYF TGTGCCAGCTCACAGGGGCCGCAAGAGACCCAGTACTTC
TRBJ1-2 . TRBV27 few CASGTRTGSYGYTF TGTGCCAGCGGTACCCGCACAGGGAGCTATGGCTACACCTTC
TRBJ2-7 . TRBV30 . CAWSVAYEQYF TGTGCCTGGAGTGTCGCCTACGAGCAGTACTTC
TRBJ2-1 . TRBV5-6 . CASSLARYNEQFF TGTGCCAGCAGCTTGGCCAGATACAATGAGCAGTTCTTC
TRBJ2-7 TRBD2 TRBV9 . CASSLSSGENYEQYF TGTGCCAGCAGCCTTTCTAGCGGGGAGAACTACGAGCAGTACTTC
TRBJ1-5 TRBD1 TRBV4-1 . CASSLTGDSNQPQHF TGCGCCAGCAGCCTAACAGGGGATAGCAATCAGCCCCAGCATTTT
TRBJ1-4 . TRBV3-1/TRBV3-2 . CASSHAGATNEKLFF TGTGCCAGCAGCCATGCCGGTGCAACTAATGAAAAACTGTTTTTT
TRBJ1-2 . TRBV2 . CASTKGSNYGYTF TGTGCCAGCACAAAGGGGTCTAACTATGGCTACACCTTC
TRBJ1-1 . TRBV5-6 . CASSLGGALDTEAFF TGTGCCAGCAGCTTGGGGGGAGCGTTGGACACTGAAGCTTTCTTT
TRBJ1-2 . TRBV27 few CASSLMGGASYGYTF TGTGCCAGCAGTTTGATGGGGGGGGCATCCTATGGCTACACCTTC
TRBJ1-1 TRBD1 TRBV6-2/TRBV6-3 once CASSRGGTANTEAFF TGTGCCAGCAGTCGAGGGGGGACAGCCAACACTGAAGCTTTCTTT
TRBJ2-5 . TRBV6-5 . CASSSHSNFKETQYF TGTGCCAGCAGTTCGCACAGCAACTTTAAAGAGACCCAGTACTTC
TRBJ1-1 . TRBV3-1/TRBV3-2 . CASSPSGGTGTEAFF TGTGCCAGCAGCCCCTCTGGGGGGACGGGCACTGAAGCTTTCTTT
TRBJ1-2 . TRBV7-9 once CASRGGSYGYTF TGTGCCAGCAGGGGAGGGAGCTATGGCTACACCTTC
TRBJ2-1 TRBD2 TRBV9 . CASSVEAGVTYNEQFF TGTGCCAGCAGCGTAGAAGCGGGGGTGACATACAATGAGCAGTTCTTC
TRBJ2-4 . TRBV6-5 . CASMFSDIQYF TGTGCCAGCATGTTTTCTGACATTCAGTACTTC
TRBJ1-5 . TRBV7-2 . CASSPVYNQPQHF TGTGCCAGCAGCCCAGTATACAATCAGCCCCAGCATTTT
TRBJ1-1 TRBD1 TRBV30 . CALGTGLNTEAFF TGTGCCCTTGGGACAGGGCTGAACACTGAAGCTTTCTTT
TRBJ2-7 TRBD2 TRBV6-5 . CASSSGGFPYEQYF TGTGCCAGCAGTAGCGGGGGTTTCCCCTACGAGCAGTACTTC
TRBJ1-1 . TRBV20-1 . CSASGAGVEAFF TGCAGTGCTAGTGGGGCAGGGGTAGAAGCTTTCTTT
TRBJ1-2 TRBD1 TRBV12-3/TRBV12-4 . CASSSQGAYGYTF TGTGCCAGCAGTTCACAGGGGGCGTATGGCTACACCTTC
TRBJ1-2 . TRBV4-1 . CASSQELNAAANYGYTF TGCGCCAGCAGCCAAGAACTAAACGCAGCAGCTAACTATGGCTACACCTTC
TRBJ2-3 . TRBV25-1 . CASSDLRSSTDTQYF TGTGCCAGCAGTGACTTACGGTCCAGCACAGATACGCAGTATTTT
TRBJ2-3 . TRBV6-1 . CASSALGGRDTDTQYF TGTGCCAGCAGTGCGTTAGGCGGGCGCGACACAGATACGCAGTATTTT
TRBJ2-5 . TRBV30 . CAWNSMQANQETQYF TGTGCCTGGAACTCGATGCAGGCTAACCAAGAGACCCAGTACTTC
TRBJ1-1 TRBD1 TRBV7-6 . CASSSRDRGQTEAFF TGTGCCAGCAGCTCCCGGGACAGGGGGCAGACTGAAGCTTTCTTT
TRBJ2-7 . TRBV5-1 . CASSLVQGVDEQYF TGCGCCAGCAGCTTGGTACAGGGTGTCGACGAGCAGTACTTC